The clone carrying this T cell receptor beta chain was detected a few times. What it recognizes is unknown. The data are from a study of cytotoxic CD8 clonotypes in ibrutinib-treated CLL. Trimming took 3 bases from V and 2 from J, leaving 20 bases between them. The germline CDR1 and CDR2 sequences are KGHSH and LQKENI. This CDR3 comprises 18 residues. Assay used: immunoSEQ multiplex PCR; TCRdb lists only in-frame clones, some missing. The data show roughly 130,000 clones, with around 93% seen just once and about a tenth held by the top ten. Overall study findings and caveats: Sustained-remission and progressing patients were not sampled at matched times.

Sequencing was performed on PBMCs, taken after 12 months of ibrutinib treatment. This chain connects TRBV18 to TRBJ1-3; D gene unclear. The clonotype comes from a human donor with chronic lymphocytic leukemia. The CDR3 spells CASSPPQSGVVAGNTIYF. In DNA form, the CDR3 reads TGTGCCAGCTCACCTCCTCAAAGTGGAGTGGTGGCTGGAAACACCATATATTTT. Combining the CDR3 with reference TRBV18 and TRBJ1-3 gives the whole variable domain NAGVMQNPRHLVRRRGQEARLRCSPMKGHSHVYWYRQLPEEGLKFMVYLQKENIIDESGMPKERFSAEFPKEGPSILRIQQVVRGDSAAYFCASSPPQSGVVAGNTIYFGEGSWLTVV.